This entry features one T cell receptor (beta chain) sequence. Looked up from germline, CDR1 is ENHRY and CDR2 is SYGVKD. V was pared by 3 bases and J by 0 bases, with 11 bases between. The CDR3 loop spans 15 amino acids. TCRdb keeps only in-frame clones here, not all; method: immunoSEQ multiplex PCR. The sample has some 29,000 clones; approximately 86% are singletons. This sample was included in a study of T cell changes during pregnancy in multiple sclerosis. This sequence originates from a female donor with multiple sclerosis, enrolled in a pregnancy study. The chain employs TRBV10-3 and TRBJ1-1; D is ambiguous. The sample in question was CD8+ T cells from peripheral blood mononuclear cells, obtained before pregnancy. CDR3 protein: CAISDAIVMNTEAFF. The CDR3 bases are TGTGCCATCAGTGATGCTATAGTCATGAACACTGAAGCTTTCTTT.